One and the same sample provided the 6 T cell receptor beta chains below, sequenced in a study of blood T cell repertoires in COVID-19. Libraries were prepared by immunoSEQ multiplex PCR; TCRdb keeps only in-frame clonotypes and omits some of them. The sample carries roughly 160,000 clones, around 84% recorded once. Sequenced input: peripheral blood. The receptors shown here come from a man between 60 and 75 years old with COVID-19, enrolled during active disease.

This chain connects TRBV5-6 to TRBJ2-7; possible D gene TRBD1, 6 bases. Trimming cost V 0 bases and J 0 bases, with 13 bases left between them. The germline V gene has CDR1 SGHDT and CDR2 YYEEEE. The CDR3 has 16 amino acids. The CDR3 spells CASSLGDRDNSYEQYF. The DNA for the CDR3 is TGTGCCAGCAGCTTGGGGGACCGGGACAACTCCTACGAGCAGTACTTC.

As to this clone: This CDR3 fails to terminate in the conserved phenylalanine or tryptophan, so it likely reflects a read error. The DNA is left out, because the CDR3 cannot be placed on it with certainty; the CDR3 is given as TCRdb lists it. The chain carries TRBV29-1 and TRBJ1-2. The CDR3 extends over 10 residues, inclusive of both ends. Germline V gene data show CDR1 as SQVTM and CDR2 as ANQGSEA. The CDR3 region is CSVNGIGFNS.

J is TRBJ1-3 and V is TRBV15, with D tentatively TRBD1 (6 bases). The CDR3 has 17 residues. CDR1 is LNHNV, CDR2 YYDKDF, per germline (reference sequence). The V end lost 5 bases, the J end lost 0 bases, and 17 bases lay between the germline ends. In nucleotides, the CDR3 is TGTGCCACCAGCGCGACAGGTGGTCCCAGCTCTGGAAACACCATATATTTT. It encodes CATSATGGPSSGNTIYF.

The V and J genes are TRBV7-9 and TRBJ2-7; tentatively, D is TRBD2 (5 bases). The CDR3 extends over 12 amino acids. V gave up 8 bases and J gave up 4 bases, with 12 bases separating them. Germline CDR1 reads SEHNR; CDR2 reads FQNEAQ (reference sequence). CDR3 region: CASGRGRYEQYF. CDR3 DNA sequence: TGTGCCAGCGGGAGAGGAAGGTACGAGCAGTACTTC.

The chain combines TRBV7-2 with TRBJ2-3; 11 nucleotides align to TRBD2. Germline V lookup: CDR1 SGHTA, CDR2 FQGNSA. The CDR3 consists of 17 residues. V lost 5 bases to trimming and J lost 5 bases; unmatched junction nucleotides: 12. The CDR3, as DNA: TGTGCCAGCAGCGCGGACCTAGCGGGGGGCCGGAGAGATACGCAGTATTTT. Translation: CASSADLAGGRRDTQYF.

The rearrangement uses TRBV19 and TRBJ1-4; no definite D call. Trimming took off 5 bases at V and 0 bases at J, with 10 bases between the two ends. Looked up from germline, CDR1 is LNHDA and CDR2 is SQIVND (reference sequence). The CDR3 extends over 15 amino acids. The CDR3 DNA reads as TGTGCCAGTAGTGCTAACACAGCAACTAATGAAAAACTGTTTTTT. This gives the protein CASSANTATNEKLFF.